Described below is a single TCR beta chain sequence and its context. Multiplex PCR with BIOMED2 TRB-A/B primer pools amplified TRB rearrangements. TCRdb reprocessed the multiplex PCR reads with MiXCR, giving one entry per CDR3 protein. The data hold 4,500 to 5,500 distinct CDR3 sequences, with nearly 20% observed a single time. The length of the CDR3 is 13 residues. Blood genomic DNA input for TRB amplification was about 240-550 ng. This specimen comes from a study of T and B cells in COVID-19 patients. Study details: At median age approximately 31 years, recovered patients were younger than active-infection patients at approximately 70.

The source of this sequence is a human donor who had recovered from COVID-19. The sample comprised blood. The chain joins TRBV12-3 or TRBV12-4 to TRBJ2-7; TRBD2 aligns across 9 bases. The last part of the DNA fits TRBJ2-1 better; the J call may be wrong. The CDR3 reads CASSGLAWNEQFF. The DNA for the CDR3 is TGTGCCAGCAGTGGACTAGCGTGGAATGAGCAGTTCTTC.